This entry features one T cell receptor (beta chain) sequence. The data belong to a study of PD-L1 blockade in urothelial cancer. Germline CDR1 SGHTA, CDR2 FQGNSA. The V gene lost 4 bases and the J gene lost 4 bases, with 11 bases spanning the gap. CDR3 length: 15 residues. Repertoires were generated with immunoSEQ multiplex PCR, while TCRdb's copy carries only in-frame clones and drops some. The sample holds 45,000 to 50,000 clones, about 91% seen once. The J gene is TRBJ2-6, the V gene TRBV7-2; a weak D match, TRBD1 (6 bases). This sequence originates from an elderly man with urothelial cancer. This specimen was PBMCs, taken around atezolizumab (anti-PD-L1) treatment. CDR3 loop: CASSSDRIGANVLTF. The DNA for the CDR3 is TGTGCCAGCAGCTCCGACAGGATCGGGGCCAACGTCCTGACTTTC. Using reference TRBV7-2 and TRBJ2-6 for the parts outside the CDR3, the full variable domain is GAGVSQSPSNKVTEKGKDVELRCDPISGHTALYWYRQSLGQGLEFLIYFQGNSAPDKSGLPSDRFSAERTGGSVSTLTIQRTQQEDSAVYLCASSSDRIGANVLTFGAGSRLTVL.